Reported below is one TCR beta chain. Its antigen is unidentified. This CDR3 comprises 12 residues. V was trimmed by 6 bases and J by 7 bases, leaving 12 bases between them. Germline CDR1 reads MNHNY; CDR2 reads SVGAGI (reference sequence). The source of the sample is a study of cytotoxic CD8 clonotypes in ibrutinib-treated CLL. Study-level points and caveats: Sampling time points were not equivalent between sustained-remission and progressing patients. Contraction or stability on treatment was seen for public clonotypes, which were uncommon. Whereas clonality rose at ibrutinib response, it declined toward baseline at progression.

Some clones are missing from TCRdb's copy, which holds only in-frame ones; the method was immunoSEQ multiplex PCR. This sample yields approximately 280,000 clones, of which 76% are seen a single time; roughly 5% belongs to the top ten. The TCR originated in a human donor with chronic lymphocytic leukemia. The rearrangement links TRBV6-6 to TRBJ1-1; D might be TRBD1 (6 bases). The sample in question was PBMCs, obtained at disease progression, from a patient treated with ibrutinib. CDR3 region: CASSGGGREAFF. As DNA, the CDR3 is TGTGCCAGCAGCGGGGGGGGGCGTGAAGCTTTCTTT.